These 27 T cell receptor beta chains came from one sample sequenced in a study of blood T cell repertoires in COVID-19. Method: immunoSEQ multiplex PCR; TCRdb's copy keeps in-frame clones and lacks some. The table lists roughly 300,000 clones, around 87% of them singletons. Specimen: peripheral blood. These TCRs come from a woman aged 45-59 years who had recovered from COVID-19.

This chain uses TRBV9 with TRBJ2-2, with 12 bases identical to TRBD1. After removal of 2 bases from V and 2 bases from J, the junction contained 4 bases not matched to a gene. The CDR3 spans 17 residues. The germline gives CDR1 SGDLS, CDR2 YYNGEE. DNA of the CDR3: TGTGCCAGCAGCGTCTCCGGGACAGGGGGCAACACCGGGGAGCTGTTTTTT. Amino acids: CASSVSGTGGNTGELFF.

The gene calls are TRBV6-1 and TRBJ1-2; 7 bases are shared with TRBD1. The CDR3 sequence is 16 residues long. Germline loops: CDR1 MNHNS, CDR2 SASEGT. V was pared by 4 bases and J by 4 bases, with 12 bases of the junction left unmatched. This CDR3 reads CASSGRTGRLFYGYTF. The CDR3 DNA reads TGTGCCAGCAGTGGGCGGACAGGACGTCTTTTCTATGGCTACACCTTC.

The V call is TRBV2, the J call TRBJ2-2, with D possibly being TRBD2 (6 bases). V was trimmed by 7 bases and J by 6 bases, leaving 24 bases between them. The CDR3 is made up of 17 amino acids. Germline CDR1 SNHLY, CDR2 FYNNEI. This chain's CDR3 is CASNVLGLAGEAGELFF. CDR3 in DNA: TGTGCCAGCAATGTTTTAGGCCTAGCTGGGGAGGCCGGGGAGCTGTTTTTT.

As DNA, the CDR3 is TGTGCCAGCAGTCCCCCGGCCATATATTTT. Translating gives CASSPPAIYF. The chain is built from TRBV6-4 and TRBJ1-3; D ambiguous. Germline V gives CDR1 MRHNA, CDR2 SNTAGT. V was cut by 5 bases and J by 11 bases, with 7 bases left in between. This CDR3 spans 10 amino acids.

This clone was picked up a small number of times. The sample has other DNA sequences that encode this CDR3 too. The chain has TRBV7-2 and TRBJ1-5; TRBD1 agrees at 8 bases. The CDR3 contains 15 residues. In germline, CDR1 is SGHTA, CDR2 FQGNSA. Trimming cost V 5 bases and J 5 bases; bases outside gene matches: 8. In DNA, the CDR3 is TGTGCCAGCAGCCCCAGGACAGGGAGGGATCAGCCCCAGCATTTT. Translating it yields CASSPRTGRDQPQHF.

The CDR3: CASSLEGRGVRAEAFF. CDR3 DNA sequence: TGTGCCAGCAGCTTAGAGGGCCGGGGGGTAAGGGCTGAAGCTTTCTTT. V is TRBV7-9 and J is TRBJ1-1, with a tentative D call TRBD1 (5 bases). The germline gives CDR1 SEHNR, CDR2 FQNEAQ (reference sequence). V was shortened by 1 base and J by 6 bases, with 18 bases between the two germline ends. The CDR3 is 16 amino acids.

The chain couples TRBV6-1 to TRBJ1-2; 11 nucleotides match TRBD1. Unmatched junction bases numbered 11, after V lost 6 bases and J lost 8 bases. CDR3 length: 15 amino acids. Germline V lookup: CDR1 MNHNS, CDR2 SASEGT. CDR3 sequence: CASSRGQGALRGYTF. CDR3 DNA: TGTGCCAGCAGCCGTGGACAGGGGGCGCTTCGGGGCTACACCTTC.

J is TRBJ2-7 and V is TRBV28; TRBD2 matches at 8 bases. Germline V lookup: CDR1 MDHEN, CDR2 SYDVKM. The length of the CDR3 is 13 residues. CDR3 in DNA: TGTGCAATTCGGGGGGGCACCCCTTACGAGCAGTACTTC. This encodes CAIRGGTPYEQYF.

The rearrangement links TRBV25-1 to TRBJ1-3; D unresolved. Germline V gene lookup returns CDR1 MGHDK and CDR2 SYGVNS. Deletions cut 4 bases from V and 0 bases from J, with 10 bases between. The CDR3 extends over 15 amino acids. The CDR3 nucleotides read TGTGCCAGCAGTGGAGGGTTAAACTCTGGAAACACCATATATTTT. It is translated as CASSGGLNSGNTIYF.

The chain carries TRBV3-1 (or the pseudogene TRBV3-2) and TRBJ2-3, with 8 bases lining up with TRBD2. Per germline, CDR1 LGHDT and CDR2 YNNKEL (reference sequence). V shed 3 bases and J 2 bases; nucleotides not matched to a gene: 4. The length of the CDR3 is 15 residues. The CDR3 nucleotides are TGTGCCAGCAGCCAGTTCGGGAGGGCCACAGATACGCAGTATTTT. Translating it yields CASSQFGRATDTQYF.

The CDR3 spells CASSRDISSSYNEQFF. The CDR3 DNA sequence: TGTGCCAGCAGCCGAGACATTTCAAGCTCCTACAATGAGCAGTTCTTC. The chain employs TRBV7-8 and TRBJ2-1, with D hard to call. V was trimmed by 5 bases and J by 0 bases, leaving 14 bases between them. Germline loops: CDR1 SGHVS, CDR2 FQNEAQ. The CDR3 is 16 residues long. Variable domain in full (rest from reference TRBV7-8 and TRBJ2-1): GAGVSQSPRYKVAKRGQDVALRCDPISGHVSLFWYQQALGQGPEFLTYFQNEAQLDKSGLPSDRFFAERPEGSVSTLKIQRTQQEDSAVYLCASSRDISSSYNEQFFGPGTRLTVL.

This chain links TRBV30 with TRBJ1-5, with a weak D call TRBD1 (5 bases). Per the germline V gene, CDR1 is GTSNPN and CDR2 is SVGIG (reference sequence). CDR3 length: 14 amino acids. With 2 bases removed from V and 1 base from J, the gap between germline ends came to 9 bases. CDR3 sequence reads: CAWSKGSSNQPQHF. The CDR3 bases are TGTGCCTGGAGTAAGGGGTCCAGCAATCAGCCCCAGCATTTT.

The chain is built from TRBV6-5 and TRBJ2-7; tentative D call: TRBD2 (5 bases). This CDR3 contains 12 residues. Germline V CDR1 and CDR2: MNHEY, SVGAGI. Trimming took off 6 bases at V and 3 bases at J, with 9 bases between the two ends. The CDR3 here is CASSGDRYEQYF. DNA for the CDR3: TGTGCCAGCAGCGGGGATCGCTACGAGCAGTACTTC.

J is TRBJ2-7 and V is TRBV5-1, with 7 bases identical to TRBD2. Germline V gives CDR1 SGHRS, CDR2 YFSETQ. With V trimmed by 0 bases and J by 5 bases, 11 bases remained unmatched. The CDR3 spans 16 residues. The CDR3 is CASSLGHTNRGDEQYF. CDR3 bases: TGCGCCAGCAGCTTGGGACATACCAATCGGGGGGACGAGCAGTACTTC.

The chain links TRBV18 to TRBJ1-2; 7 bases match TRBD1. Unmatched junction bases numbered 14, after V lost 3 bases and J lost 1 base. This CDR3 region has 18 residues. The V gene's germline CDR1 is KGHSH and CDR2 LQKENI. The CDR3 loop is CASSPLPGTVGLNYGYTF. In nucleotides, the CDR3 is TGTGCCAGCTCACCGCTTCCCGGGACAGTTGGACTTAACTATGGCTACACCTTC.

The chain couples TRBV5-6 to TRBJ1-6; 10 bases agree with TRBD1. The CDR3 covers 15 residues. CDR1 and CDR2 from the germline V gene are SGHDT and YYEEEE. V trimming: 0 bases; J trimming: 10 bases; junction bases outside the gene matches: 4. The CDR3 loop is CASSLVSGQGSPLHF. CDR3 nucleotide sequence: TGTGCCAGCAGCTTGGTATCGGGACAGGGGTCACCCCTCCACTTT.

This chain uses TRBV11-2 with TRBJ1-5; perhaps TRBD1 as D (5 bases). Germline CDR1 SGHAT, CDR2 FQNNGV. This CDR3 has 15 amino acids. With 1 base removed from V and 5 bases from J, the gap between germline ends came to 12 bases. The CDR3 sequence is CASSLAGGPDQPQHF. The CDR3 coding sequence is TGTGCCAGCAGCTTAGCCGGGGGTCCAGATCAGCCCCAGCATTTT.

The chain's CDR3 is CASSPRLVVAGQETQYF. The CDR3 bases are TGCGCCAGCAGCCCCCGTTTAGTGGTAGCGGGGCAAGAGACCCAGTACTTC. The chain combines TRBV4-1 with TRBJ2-5; TRBD2 agrees at 8 bases. Germline values: CDR1 MGHRA, CDR2 YSYEKL. V gave up 4 bases and J gave up 2 bases; unmatched junction bases: 12. The CDR3 totals 17 residues.

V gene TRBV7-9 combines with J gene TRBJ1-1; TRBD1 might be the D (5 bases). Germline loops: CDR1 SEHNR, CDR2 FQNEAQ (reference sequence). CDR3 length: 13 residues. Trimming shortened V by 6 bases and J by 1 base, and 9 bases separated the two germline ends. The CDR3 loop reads CASRITGNTEAFF. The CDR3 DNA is TGTGCCAGCAGGATCACAGGGAACACTGAAGCTTTCTTT.

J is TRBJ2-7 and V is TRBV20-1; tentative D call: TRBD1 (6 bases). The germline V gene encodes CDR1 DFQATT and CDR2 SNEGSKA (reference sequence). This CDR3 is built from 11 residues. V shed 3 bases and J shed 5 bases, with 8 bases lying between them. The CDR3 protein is CSASRGHEQYF. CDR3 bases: TGCAGTGCTAGCAGGGGCCACGAGCAGTACTTC.

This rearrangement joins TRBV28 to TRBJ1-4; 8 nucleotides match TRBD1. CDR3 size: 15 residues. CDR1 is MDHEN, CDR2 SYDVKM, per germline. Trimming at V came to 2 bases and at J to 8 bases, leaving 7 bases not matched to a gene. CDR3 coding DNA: TGTGCCAGCAGTTTAATTGGGACAGGTCAAGAAAAACTGTTTTTT. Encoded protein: CASSLIGTGQEKLFF.

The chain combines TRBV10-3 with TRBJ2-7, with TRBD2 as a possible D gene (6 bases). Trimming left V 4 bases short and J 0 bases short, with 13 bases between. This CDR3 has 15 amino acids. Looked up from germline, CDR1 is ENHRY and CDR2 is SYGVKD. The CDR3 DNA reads TGTGCCATCAGTGGGGGGGAGAAGAGCTCCTACGAGCAGTACTTC. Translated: CAISGGEKSSYEQYF.

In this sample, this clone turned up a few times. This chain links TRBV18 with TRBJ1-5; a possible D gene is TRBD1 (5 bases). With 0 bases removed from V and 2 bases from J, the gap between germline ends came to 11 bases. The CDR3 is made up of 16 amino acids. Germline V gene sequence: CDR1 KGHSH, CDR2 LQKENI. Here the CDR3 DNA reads TGTGCCAGCTCACCACCGAATAAAGGGGGCAATCAGCCCCAGCATTTT. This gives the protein CASSPPNKGGNQPQHF.

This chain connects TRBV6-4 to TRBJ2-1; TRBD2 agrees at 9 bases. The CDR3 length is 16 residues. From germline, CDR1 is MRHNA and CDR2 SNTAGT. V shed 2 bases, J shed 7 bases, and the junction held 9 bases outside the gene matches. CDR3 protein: CASSDGGGGAGNEQFF. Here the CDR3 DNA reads TGTGCCAGCAGTGACGGTGGCGGGGGGGCTGGTAATGAGCAGTTCTTC.

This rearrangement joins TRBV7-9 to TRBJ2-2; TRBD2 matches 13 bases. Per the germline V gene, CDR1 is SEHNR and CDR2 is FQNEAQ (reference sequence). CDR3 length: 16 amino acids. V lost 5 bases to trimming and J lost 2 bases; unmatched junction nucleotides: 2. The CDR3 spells CASSRLAGGNTGELFF. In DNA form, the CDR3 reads TGTGCCAGCAGCCGACTAGCGGGGGGTAACACCGGGGAGCTGTTTTTT.

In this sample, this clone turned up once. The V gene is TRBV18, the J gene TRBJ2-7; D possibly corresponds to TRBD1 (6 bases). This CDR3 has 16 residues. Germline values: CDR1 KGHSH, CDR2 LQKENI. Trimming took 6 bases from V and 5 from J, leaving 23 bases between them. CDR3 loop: CASSRAGTPWENEQYF. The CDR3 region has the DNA TGTGCCAGCTCCCGAGCCGGGACACCATGGGAAAACGAGCAGTACTTC.

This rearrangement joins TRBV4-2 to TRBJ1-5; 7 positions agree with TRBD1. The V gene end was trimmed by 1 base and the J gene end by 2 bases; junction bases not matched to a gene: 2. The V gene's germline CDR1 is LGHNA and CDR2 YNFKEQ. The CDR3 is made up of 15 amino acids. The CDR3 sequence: CASSQGQGGNQPQHF. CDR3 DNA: TGTGCCAGCAGCCAAGGACAGGGCGGCAATCAGCCCCAGCATTTT.